This is a list of T cell receptor beta chains from one sample in a study of blood T cell repertoires in COVID-19. Generated by immunoSEQ multiplex PCR, the TCRdb table keeps only in-frame clones and is missing some. Of around 260,000 clones listed, 85% are singletons. Sequenced sample: peripheral blood. Receptors originate from a human donor in a cohort sampled during active COVID-19. The CDR3 runs from the conserved cysteine through the conserved F or W. The D gene is left open where the match is weak. Clone size is given for some rows only: seen once, a few or many times, or a class if the clone is expanded.

clone_size cdr3_length j_call v_call d_call cdr3_aa cdr3_nt
NA 15 TRBJ2-1 TRBV6-2/TRBV6-3 TRBD1 CASSILRGQVYEQFF TGTGCCAGCAGTATTTTAAGGGGGCAGGTATATGAGCAGTTCTTC
NA 16 TRBJ1-1 TRBV5-1 NA CASSYQLSRRDTEAFF TGCGCCAGCAGCTACCAACTCTCGAGGAGGGACACTGAAGCTTTCTTT
NA 17 TRBJ2-5 TRBV6-4 TRBD2 CASSEGTSGRVLETQYF TGTGCCAGCAGTGAAGGGACTAGCGGGAGGGTTCTCGAGACCCAGTACTTC
few 14 TRBJ2-7 TRBV15 NA CATSSIVPSYEQYF TGTGCCACCAGCAGCATAGTTCCGTCCTACGAGCAGTACTTC
NA 13 TRBJ2-7 TRBV7-8 TRBD1 CASSRDREAEQYF TGTGCCAGCAGTCGGGACAGGGAGGCCGAGCAGTACTTC
NA 15 TRBJ1-2 TRBV7-6 NA CASSLEASGLYGYTF TGTGCCAGCAGCTTAGAAGCCTCAGGGCTCTATGGCTACACCTTC
NA 15 TRBJ1-1 TRBV15 TRBD1 CATSRQQGIGTEAFF TGTGCCACCAGCAGACAACAGGGGATTGGCACTGAAGCTTTCTTT
NA 14 TRBJ2-1 TRBV5-8 TRBD2 CASSLGLAVNEQFF TGTGCCAGCAGCTTGGGACTAGCGGTTAATGAGCAGTTCTTC
NA 15 TRBJ2-5 TRBV14 TRBD2 CASSLTSGSGETQYF TGTGCCAGCAGCCTAACTAGCGGGAGTGGAGAGACCCAGTACTTC
NA 13 TRBJ2-7 TRBV18 NA CASSPNAGREQYF TGTGCCAGCTCACCGAATGCGGGTCGGGAGCAGTACTTC
few 12 TRBJ1-2 TRBV7-9 NA CASSFDSWGYTF TGTGCCAGCAGCTTTGACTCCTGGGGCTACACCTTC